This is a list of T cell receptor beta chains from one sample in a study of Graves' ophthalmopathy and Graves' hyperthyroidism. TCRdb ran MiXCR on the multiplex PCR reads and lists one entry per CDR3 protein. The top ten clones hold around 10% of a sample with approximately 1.2 million distinct CDR3 sequences, about 35% of them seen once. The sequenced sample consisted of peripheral blood or thyroid tissue (not recorded which). These receptors originate from an adult man with Graves' hyperthyroidism. The CDR3 runs from the conserved cysteine through the conserved F or W. The order of the fields is V gene, D gene, CDR3 length, CDR3 protein. A D gene is named only where the DNA matches it firmly.

TRBV2 - 11 CASSRDSEQYF
TRBV9 - 14 CASSVDYYVAEAFF
TRBV19 - 15 CASSIKYRPAYEQYF
TRBV20-1 TRBD1 16 CSARDRRTGSYQPQHF
TRBV19 - 12 CASSPGLYEQYF
TRBV25-1 - 16 CASSEQGRTGANVLTF
TRBV4-1 - 16 CASSQAMVVWEETQYF
TRBV25-1 TRBD1 16 CASSSMGQGGNYGYTF
TRBV11-2 - 14 CASSGPGFSYEQYF
TRBV6-4 - 14 CASSDGGLGGELFF
TRBV7-9 TRBD1 15 CASSDEGTGSYEQYF
TRBV19 - 18 CASSDGTSGGSGANVLTF
TRBV5-4 - 15 CASQKGAGSNQPQHF
TRBV11-1 TRBD2 16 CASSPSGTSGAGELFF
TRBV6-4 TRBD2 15 CASVDSGGNTGELFF
TRBV29-1 - 16 CSVEDRQGANTGELFF
TRBV3-1 - 14 CASSQRGKDSPLHF
TRBV20-1 - 13 CSVSGLLQETQYF
TRBV2 - 14 CASRGSRSNQPQYF
TRBV5-1 TRBD1 18 CASSAAGTGGDFNYGYTF
TRBV5-1 - 14 CASSFAGSNYGYTF
TRBV9 - 18 CASSVDPTGFWDGEKLFF
TRBV20-1 - 12 CSARGYSYEQYF
TRBV29-1 TRBD1 16 CSVEVPGQGAGYGYTF